These 24 T cell receptor beta chains originate from one sample sequenced in a study of T cell repertoires in ileal Crohn's disease. Data came from immunoSEQ multiplex PCR; TCRdb stores just in-frame clones and leaves some out. Of under 2,500 clones in the sample, 80% to 95% were seen once. Sequences were obtained from ileal tissue. These receptors all stem from an adult with Crohn's disease.

This clone was detected only once. The chain is built from TRBV29-1 and TRBJ2-3; D not resolved. In germline, CDR1 is SQVTM, CDR2 ANQGSEA. V was trimmed by 7 bases and J by 4 bases, leaving 12 bases between them. The CDR3 runs to 12 residues. The CDR3 here is CSAGDFADTQYF. CDR3 nucleotide sequence: TGCAGCGCTGGCGACTTCGCAGATACGCAGTATTTT.

The chain is built from TRBV10-2 and TRBJ1-1; tentative D call: TRBD1 (5 bases). V was pared by 10 bases and J by 1 base, with 13 bases between. The CDR3 has 13 amino acids. Germline CDR1 WSHSY, CDR2 SAAADI. The CDR3 region is CATAQAANTEAFF. The DNA for the CDR3 is TGCGCCACCGCACAGGCTGCGAACACTGAAGCTTTCTTT.

The rearrangement links TRBV2 to TRBJ2-7, with 12 positions matching TRBD2. The junction had 7 bases not matched to a gene; V was cut back by 6 bases and J by 4 bases. The germline V gene encodes CDR1 SNHLY and CDR2 FYNNEI. The CDR3 is made up of 15 amino acids. The CDR3: CASSPMGLAGYEQYF. The CDR3 DNA reads TGTGCCAGCAGCCCTATGGGACTAGCGGGTTACGAGCAGTACTTC.

This clone has just one count. The V and J genes are TRBV6-1 and TRBJ1-6; D not certain. Between the trimmed V and J ends, which lost 1 base and 10 bases, there was a span of 8 bases. The CDR3 is made up of 13 amino acids. Germline CDR1 reads MNHNS; CDR2 reads SASEGT. CDR3 DNA: TGTGCCAGCAGTGAAGATCCAGGCTCACCCCTCCACTTT. This sequence encodes CASSEDPGSPLHF.

The gene calls are TRBV6-1 and TRBJ1-1, with D perhaps matching TRBD1 (6 bases). The CDR3 spans 13 residues. V dropped 3 bases and J dropped 10 bases, with 15 bases sitting between them. Germline V lookup: CDR1 MNHNS, CDR2 SASEGT. The CDR3 DNA is TGTGCCAGCAGTGAGGCAAGGACAGCAGGAGCTTTCTTT. It specifies CASSEARTAGAFF.

This clone was seen only once. The chain combines TRBV5-4 with TRBJ2-3; D may be TRBD2 (6 bases). Germline V lookup: CDR1 SGHNT, CDR2 YYREEE (reference sequence). V lost 4 bases to trimming and J lost 4 bases, with 13 bases between them. CDR3 length: 14 amino acids. The CDR3 DNA follows: TGTGCCAGCAGCGCGGAGGGCGCCGCAGATACGCAGTATTTT. It specifies CASSAEGAADTQYF.

V is TRBV21-1 and J is TRBJ2-7; TRBD1 reflects the table's D call only, with no check against the DNA. TRBV21-1 represents a pseudogene. CDR3 length equals 15 residues. CDR3 in amino acids: CASSPGQGSADEQYF. For the CDR3, the DNA is TGTGCCAGCAGCCCGGGGCAGGGGAGTGCCGACGAGCAGTACTTC.

The rearrangement uses TRBV9 and TRBJ1-2; 8 nucleotides line up with TRBD1. V dropped 5 bases and J dropped 4; count of bases not matched to a gene: 7. The CDR3 sequence is 14 residues long. Germline CDR1 is SGDLS and CDR2 is YYNGEE. The CDR3 region is CASSRAGGSYGYTF. Here the CDR3 DNA reads TGTGCCAGCAGTAGGGCAGGGGGCTCCTATGGCTACACCTTC.

The V call is TRBV6-1, the J call TRBJ1-5; weak D call: TRBD1 (5 bases). In germline, CDR1 is MNHNS, CDR2 SASEGT. Trimming cost V 4 bases and J 9 bases, with 10 bases left between them. The length of the CDR3 is 12 residues. Written as DNA, the CDR3 is TGTGCCAGCAGTGTAGGGGTGGGGCCCCAGCATTTT. Translating gives CASSVGVGPQHF.

The chain combines TRBV7-9 with TRBJ1-1, with D uncertain. CDR1 SEHNR and CDR2 FQNEAQ come from the germline V gene (reference sequence). This CDR3 region has 14 residues. The ends were cut back, 5 bases at V and 2 bases at J, with 12 bases in the middle. CDR3 in amino acids: CASSPELRNTEAFF. The CDR3 DNA follows: TGTGCCAGCAGCCCGGAGCTTCGAAACACTGAAGCTTTCTTT.

J is TRBJ1-1 and V is TRBV9, with D hard to call. This CDR3 comprises 15 residues. CDR1 SGDLS and CDR2 YYNGEE come from the germline V gene. Between the trimmed V and J ends, which lost 3 bases and 3 bases, there was a span of 15 bases. The DNA of the CDR3 is TGTGCCAGCAGCGCTCGGAGTGGGTTGGACACTGAAGCTTTCTTT. Encoded protein: CASSARSGLDTEAFF. Drawing the rest from reference TRBV9 and TRBJ1-1, the complete variable domain is DSGVTQTPKHLITATGQRVTLRCSPRSGDLSVYWYQQSLDQGLQFLIQYYNGEERAKGNILERFSAQQFPDLHSELNLSSLELGDSALYFCASSARSGLDTEAFFGQGTRLTVV.

The chain has TRBV4-3 and TRBJ2-6; a weak D match, TRBD2 (5 bases). The germline V and J ends were trimmed by 3 bases and 0 bases, with 9 bases remaining between them. Germline CDR1 is LGHNA and CDR2 is YSLEER. The CDR3 is 16 residues long. The CDR3 region is CASSHERGSGANVLTF. The DNA for the CDR3 is TGCGCCAGCAGCCATGAACGGGGCTCTGGGGCCAACGTCCTGACTTTC.

V and J are TRBV4-2 and TRBJ1-4; 9 positions match TRBD1. This CDR3 is 17 amino acids long. CDR1 LGHNA and CDR2 YNFKEQ come from the germline V gene. V lost 4 bases and J lost 13; bases outside the gene matches: 19. The DNA of the CDR3 is TGTGCCAGCAGCCCTTCGGAGGGGACAGGGATTTCATCGGGACTGTTTTTT. It specifies CASSPSEGTGISSGLFF.

This chain uses TRBV5-1 with TRBJ2-3; tentatively, D is TRBD2 (5 bases). CDR1 is SGHRS, CDR2 YFSETQ, per germline. Trimming took off 6 bases at V and 1 base at J, with 12 bases between the two ends. This CDR3 region has 14 residues. CDR3 sequence (DNA): TGCGCCAGCAAAGAGGGTGGTGGCACAGATACGCAGTATTTT. It codes for CASKEGGGTDTQYF.

The chain carries TRBV15 and TRBJ2-3; 9 bases match TRBD1. The CDR3 consists of 16 residues. The germline CDR1 and CDR2 sequences are LNHNV and YYDKDF (reference sequence). V shed 1 base and J 2 bases; nucleotides not matched to a gene: 4. In nucleotides, the CDR3 is TGTGCCACCAGCAGAGGTAGACAGGGGGTCACAGATACGCAGTATTTT. Translation gives CATSRGRQGVTDTQYF.

This rearrangement joins TRBV6-5 to TRBJ2-1, with unresolved D. Trimming took 4 bases from V and 6 from J, leaving 13 bases between them. Germline assignment: CDR1 MNHEY and CDR2 SVGAGI. The CDR3 loop spans 14 amino acids. For the CDR3, the DNA is TGTGCCAGCAGTTCCACACAGACCGGCAATGAGCAGTTCTTC. Translated, it gives CASSSTQTGNEQFF.

The gene calls are TRBV6-4 and TRBJ2-3, with D tentatively TRBD2 (7 bases). In germline, CDR1 is MRHNA, CDR2 SNTAGT. This CDR3 is built from 16 residues. V dropped 2 bases and J dropped 2 bases, with 14 bases sitting between them. The CDR3 loop is CASSDEEGGATDTQYF. The CDR3 nucleotides are TGTGCCAGCAGTGACGAAGAGGGGGGGGCCACAGATACGCAGTATTTT.

The genes are TRBV27 and TRBJ2-1; possible D gene TRBD2, 6 bases. There are 14 residues in the CDR3. V lost 5 bases to trimming and J lost 15 bases, with 23 bases between them. Germline CDR1 and CDR2: MNHEY and SMNVEV (reference sequence). CDR3 in DNA: TGTGCCAGCAGTGTAGGGCGACTAGACCTTAGGCGGTTCTTC. It codes for CASSVGRLDLRRFF.

The V and J genes are TRBV30 and TRBJ1-6, with TRBD1 matching over 9 bases. The V segment lost 5 bases and the J segment 7 bases; nucleotides outside the gene matches: 0. Per the germline V gene, CDR1 is GTSNPN and CDR2 is SVGIG (reference sequence). This CDR3 spans 12 amino acids. The CDR3 DNA reads as TGTGCCTGGGACAGGGGGAATTCACCCCTCCACTTT. Translated, it gives CAWDRGNSPLHF.

J is TRBJ2-7 and V is TRBV28; TRBD2 is a possible D gene (7 bases). The V gene's germline CDR1 is MDHEN and CDR2 SYDVKM. The V gene lost 6 bases and the J gene lost 4 bases, with 25 bases spanning the gap. This CDR3 contains 17 residues. The CDR3 DNA reads as TGTGCCAGCAGCAAAGGGGGGGGGACCCGGGAGGAGTACGAGCAGTACTTC. This codes for CASSKGGGTREEYEQYF.

V and J are TRBV27 and TRBJ2-3, with TRBD2 identical over 8 bases. Trimming removed 3 bases from V and 3 bases from J; junction bases left unmatched: 11. The CDR3 runs to 17 residues. CDR1 and CDR2 from the germline V gene are MNHEY and SMNVEV (reference sequence). CDR3 amino acids: CASSFPRGAGGTDTQYF. The CDR3 nucleotides read TGTGCCAGCAGTTTTCCTCGGGGGGCGGGGGGTACAGATACGCAGTATTTT.

The chain recombines TRBV4-3 with TRBJ2-4, with 8 positions matching TRBD2. J lost 9 bases, V lost 4 bases, and 11 bases had no gene match. The CDR3 consists of 15 residues. The germline gives CDR1 LGHNA, CDR2 YSLEER. CDR3 in amino acids: CASSRFSGGESIQYF. The CDR3 DNA sequence: TGCGCCAGCAGCCGCTTTTCGGGGGGGGAGTCCATTCAGTACTTC.

The chain has TRBV6-1 and TRBJ2-5; 10 nucleotides align to TRBD2. The V and J ends lost 8 bases and 5 bases, in that order; junction bases with no gene match: 8. CDR1 and CDR2 from the germline V gene are MNHNS and SASEGT. The CDR3 loop spans 14 amino acids. DNA of the CDR3: TGTGCCAGCCGGTGGAGCGGGGGGGTGGAGACCCAGTACTTC. It yields the protein CASRWSGGVETQYF.

V gene TRBV7-8 combines with J gene TRBJ2-7; 7 bases agree with TRBD2. CDR1 is SGHVS, CDR2 FQNEAQ, per germline. The CDR3 has 13 residues. The V gene end was trimmed by 5 bases and the J gene end by 7 bases; junction bases not matched to a gene: 8. The CDR3 coding sequence is TGTGCCAGCAGCACTTTACTAGCGATTGAGCAGTACTTC. Protein: CASSTLLAIEQYF.